The 25 T cell receptor beta chains in this list originate from one sample, sequenced in a study of blood T cells in healthy people across ages. Primers used in a second PCR of about 6 to 12 cycles were a sample-barcoded 5' primer and a J-beta primer mix. One entry per CDR3 protein, called by TCRdb with MiXCR from the 5' RACE reads. This repertoire shows about 830,000 distinct CDR3 sequences, about 59% found once; its top ten account for about a quarter. The specimen was blood. The source of these receptors is a man in his thirties or forties in good health.

The chain employs TRBV2 and TRBJ1-5; D gene unclear. This CDR3 has 14 amino acids. Per germline, CDR1 SNHLY and CDR2 FYNNEI. The V and J ends lost 2 bases and 4 bases respectively, with 9 bases between them. CDR3 sequence (DNA): TGTGCCAGCAGTGAACTGGGGAAGAATCAGCCCCAGCATTTT. Protein: CASSELGKNQPQHF.

This chain uses TRBV7-6 with TRBJ2-1; 10 nucleotides line up with TRBD1. The V gene's germline CDR1 is SGHVS and CDR2 FNYEAQ. CDR3 length equals 15 residues. J gave up 7 bases and V 5 bases, and 8 bases lay outside the gene matches. As DNA, the CDR3 is TGTGCCAGCAGCCGCTCCGGGACAGGGGTGAATGAGCAGTTCTTC. Protein product: CASSRSGTGVNEQFF.

The chain recombines TRBV7-8 with TRBJ2-1; the D gene is possibly TRBD2 (7 bases). CDR3 length: 16 residues. V lost 3 bases to trimming and J lost 4 bases, with 16 bases between them. Germline assignment: CDR1 SGHVS and CDR2 FQNEAQ. CDR3 region: CASSFQGRGLYNEQFF. DNA for the CDR3: TGTGCCAGCAGCTTCCAGGGGAGGGGCTTATACAATGAGCAGTTCTTC.

The chain uses TRBV6-5 and TRBJ2-1; either TRBD1 or TRBD2 may supply D (5 bases each). The CDR3 totals 15 residues. V lost 5 bases and J lost 8, with 19 bases in between. Germline CDR1 reads MNHEY; CDR2 reads SVGAGI. As DNA, the CDR3 is TGTGCCAGCAGTGTCAGGGACGCAGGGATGGATGAGCAGTTCTTC. As protein: CASSVRDAGMDEQFF.

The chain links TRBV12-3 or TRBV12-4 to TRBJ1-2, with a possible D match to TRBD1 (5 bases). V was clipped by 1 base and J by 8 bases, with 14 bases between them. CDR3 length equals 14 residues. DNA of the CDR3: TGTGCCAGCAGTTTAGAGGGGCCCTTTGGCGGCTACACCTTC. Its translation: CASSLEGPFGGYTF.

The V gene is TRBV10-3, the J gene TRBJ2-3, with 8 bases fitting TRBD1. Germline V CDR1 and CDR2: ENHRY, SYGVKD. The V gene end was trimmed by 3 bases and the J gene end by 4 bases; junction bases not matched to a gene: 3. The CDR3 loop spans 14 amino acids. As DNA, the CDR3 is TGTGCCATCAGTGAATCACAGGGGGCAGATACGCAGTATTTT. Amino acid sequence: CAISESQGADTQYF.

This clonotype was detected only a few times. The chain is built from TRBV20-1 and TRBJ2-5, with 8 bases identical to TRBD2. CDR1 DFQATT and CDR2 SNEGSKA come from the germline V gene (reference sequence). This CDR3 has 13 amino acids. V shed 2 bases, J shed 9 bases, and the junction held 8 bases outside the gene matches. The CDR3 reads CSARSPGTRAQYF. The CDR3 DNA reads TGCAGTGCTAGAAGTCCCGGGACTAGAGCCCAGTACTTC.

In its sample, this clonotype was seen a few times. The rearrangement links TRBV20-1 to TRBJ2-5; 12 positions match TRBD2. The CDR3 length is 16 residues. CDR1 and CDR2 (germline): DFQATT, SNEGSKA (reference sequence). With 3 bases clipped from V and 1 base from J, the junction kept 6 bases outside the gene matches. In nucleotides, the CDR3 is TGCAGTGCTAGTCCTAGCGGGGGGGCTACCCAAGAGACCCAGTACTTC. Its protein is CSASPSGGATQETQYF.

This chain uses TRBV28 with TRBJ2-1; the D call may be TRBD1 or TRBD2 (5 bases each). Between the trimmed V and J ends, which lost 4 bases and 6 bases, there was a span of 10 bases. Germline lookup yields CDR1 MDHEN and CDR2 SYDVKM. CDR3 size: 13 residues. The CDR3 region is CASSWGWTNEQFF. DNA for the CDR3: TGTGCCAGCAGTTGGGGGTGGACCAATGAGCAGTTCTTC.

V and J are TRBV7-9 and TRBJ1-4; D unresolved. The CDR3 is 17 amino acids. CDR1 SEHNR and CDR2 FQNEAQ come from the germline V gene (reference sequence). Trimming stripped 5 bases from V and 7 bases from J, with 23 bases between. The CDR3 spells CASSLDTRRVSSEKLFF. DNA for the CDR3: TGTGCCAGCAGCCTAGACACCAGACGGGTTTCCTCTGAAAAACTGTTTTTT.

The chain carries TRBV4-2 and TRBJ2-3, with D perhaps matching TRBD1 or TRBD2 (5 bases each). Germline V lookup: CDR1 LGHNA, CDR2 YNFKEQ. There are 14 residues in the CDR3. Trimming took off 4 bases at V and 2 bases at J, with 10 bases between the two ends. The CDR3 region has the DNA TGTGCCAGCAGCCGAGGGGAACCCACAGATACGCAGTATTTT. It yields the protein CASSRGEPTDTQYF.

The chain is built from TRBV2 and TRBJ2-5, with D tentatively TRBD1 or TRBD2 (6 bases each). The CDR3 length is 13 residues. Germline lookup yields CDR1 SNHLY and CDR2 FYNNEI. V lost 9 bases and J 4 bases, leaving 15 bases between the germline ends. The CDR3 DNA is TGTGCCAGAGGGACCGAGGGGGGAGAGACCCAGTACTTC. This encodes CARGTEGGETQYF.

In this sample, this clonotype turned up once. The chain combines TRBV2 with TRBJ2-7; perhaps TRBD1 as D (6 bases). Germline V gives CDR1 SNHLY, CDR2 FYNNEI. The CDR3 is 13 amino acids. Trimming removed 6 bases at V and 2 bases at J, with 11 bases between. The DNA for the CDR3 is TGTGCCAGCAGCCGGGGACACCCCTACGAGCAGTACTTC. The encoded protein is CASSRGHPYEQYF.

This clonotype came up a few times. V gene TRBV27 combines with J gene TRBJ2-6; a weak D match, TRBD1 (5 bases). The V end was cut by 4 bases, the J end by 2 bases, with 15 bases between. Looked up from germline, CDR1 is MNHEY and CDR2 is SMNVEV (reference sequence). The CDR3 consists of 17 residues. CDR3 loop: CASSSPSVRAGANVLTF. In DNA, the CDR3 is TGTGCCAGCAGTTCCCCTTCTGTCAGGGCTGGGGCCAACGTCCTGACTTTC. The variable domain in full, completed from reference TRBV27 and TRBJ2-6, reads EAQVTQNPRYLITVTGKKLTVTCSQNMNHEYMSWYRQDPGLGLRQIYYSMNVEVTDKGDVPEGYKVSRKEKRNFPLILESPSPNQTSLYFCASSSPSVRAGANVLTFGAGSRLTVL.

The J gene is TRBJ2-1, the V gene TRBV7-3, with 12 bases matching TRBD1. Looked up from germline, CDR1 is SGHTA and CDR2 is FQGTGA. V was clipped by 2 bases and J by 6 bases; unmatched bases: 8. This CDR3 region has 17 residues. The CDR3 loop is CASSLRLGQGAGNEQFF. The CDR3 DNA reads TGTGCCAGCAGCTTACGCCTGGGACAGGGGGCTGGCAATGAGCAGTTCTTC.

V is TRBV18 and J is TRBJ2-7; 12 positions agree with TRBD1. Germline V CDR1 and CDR2: KGHSH, LQKENI. The V gene end was trimmed by 3 bases and the J gene end by 7 bases; junction bases not matched to a gene: 7. CDR3 size: 15 residues. The CDR3 spells CASSPPGQGADEQYF. The CDR3 nucleotides read TGTGCCAGCTCACCCCCGGGACAGGGGGCTGATGAGCAGTACTTC.

The chain links TRBV7-8 to TRBJ2-1; D is uncertain. CDR3 length: 16 amino acids. Per germline, CDR1 SGHVS and CDR2 FQNEAQ. Trimming removed 2 bases from V and 2 bases from J, with 13 bases in between. Here the CDR3 reads CASSLSRQRTYNEQFF. The CDR3 nucleotides read TGTGCCAGCAGCTTATCCCGGCAGAGAACCTACAATGAGCAGTTCTTC.

The rearrangement links TRBV5-4 to TRBJ2-5; 9 bases match TRBD1. Gene TRBJ2-7 matches the end of the DNA better, so the J call may be wrong. In germline, CDR1 is SGHNT, CDR2 YYREEE (reference sequence). This CDR3 spans 15 amino acids. The CDR3 bases are TGTGCCAGCAGCCCCGGGACAGGGAATCAGTACGAGCAGTACTTC. This encodes CASSPGTGNQYEQYF.

The CDR3 loop reads CASSFTTGNYGYTF. In nucleotides, the CDR3 is TGTGCCAGCAGCTTTACGACAGGAAACTATGGCTACACCTTC. This chain joins TRBV7-2 and TRBJ1-2; D possibly corresponds to TRBD1 (6 bases). In germline, CDR1 is SGHTA, CDR2 FQGNSA. The CDR3 consists of 14 residues. The V end was cut by 3 bases, the J end by 2 bases, with 10 bases between.

Only a few counts were recorded for this clonotype. This chain connects TRBV7-2 to TRBJ1-5; 9 bases match TRBD1. The CDR3 runs 14 residues. With 5 bases clipped from V and 7 bases from J, the junction kept 6 bases outside the gene matches. Germline CDR1 is SGHTA and CDR2 is FQGNSA. CDR3 DNA sequence: TGTGCCAGCAGCGAAGGACAGGGGAGGCAGCCCCAGCATTTT. It translates to CASSEGQGRQPQHF.

The chain recombines TRBV7-6 with TRBJ2-1, with 11 bases aligning to TRBD2. J was trimmed by 1 base and V by 3 bases; bases with no gene match: 2. This CDR3 is built from 16 residues. In germline, CDR1 is SGHVS, CDR2 FNYEAQ. This chain's CDR3 is CASSFSGRGSYNEQFF. CDR3 DNA: TGTGCCAGCAGCTTTAGCGGGAGGGGTTCCTACAATGAGCAGTTCTTC.

This sequence joins TRBV30 and TRBJ2-3, with D perhaps TRBD2 (5 bases). This CDR3 comprises 12 residues. CDR1 and CDR2 from the germline V gene are GTSNPN and SVGIG (reference sequence). Trimming shortened V by 5 bases and J by 4 bases, and 10 bases separated the two germline ends. The CDR3 nucleotides read TGTGCCTGGGATAGCGAGGCAGATACGCAGTATTTT. It is translated as CAWDSEADTQYF.

A single count supports this clonotype. This rearrangement joins TRBV27 to TRBJ2-7; TRBD2 matches 7 bases. Germline values: CDR1 MNHEY, CDR2 SMNVEV (reference sequence). CDR3 length: 15 amino acids. The V gene end was trimmed by 0 bases and the J gene end by 2 bases; junction bases not matched to a gene: 4. CDR3 region: CASSLSGLVPYEQYF. In nucleotides, the CDR3 is TGTGCCAGCAGTTTATCAGGACTAGTCCCCTACGAGCAGTACTTC.

A few counts support this clonotype. The rearrangement joins TRBV20-1 to TRBJ2-7, with 9 bases aligning to TRBD1. With 5 bases clipped from V and 1 base from J, the junction kept 3 bases outside the gene matches. Germline CDR1 and CDR2: DFQATT and SNEGSKA (reference sequence). This CDR3 is built from 13 residues. The DNA of the CDR3 is TGCAGTGCTCGAGGACAGGGGTCCTACGAGCAGTACTTC. It codes for CSARGQGSYEQYF.

The table lists this clonotype with a few counts. This rearrangement joins TRBV9 to TRBJ2-3; TRBD2 matches at 10 bases. Unmatched junction bases numbered 4, after V lost 4 bases and J lost 5 bases. There are 14 residues in the CDR3. Germline V gene sequence: CDR1 SGDLS, CDR2 YYNGEE. As DNA, the CDR3 is TGTGCCAGCAGCCCCCGGACTAGCGGAGATACGCAGTATTTT. Its translation: CASSPRTSGDTQYF. The full variable domain, its missing parts supplied by reference TRBV9 and TRBJ2-3, is DSGVTQTPKHLITATGQRVTLRCSPRSGDLSVYWYQQSLDQGLQFLIQYYNGEERAKGNILERFSAQQFPDLHSELNLSSLELGDSALYFCASSPRTSGDTQYFGPGTRLTVL.